Below are 18 T cell receptor beta chains sequenced from a single sample in a study of T cell repertoires in cytomegalovirus infection. TCRdb called the reads again in MiXCR, with one record for every CDR3 protein. The table lists 250,000 to 300,000 distinct CDR3 sequences, under 30% of them singletons, with approximately 15% in the top ten. Sequencing was carried out using PBMCs. Source of these receptors: a human donor in good health (CMV status not recorded). Some clones in this sample may be carry-over from other donors' samples.

The table lists this clonotype with a few counts. The genes are TRBV7-9 and TRBJ2-5, with D possibly TRBD1 on 7 matching bases. Germline CDR1 SEHNR, CDR2 FQNEAQ (reference sequence). The CDR3 spans 16 residues. The V end was cut by 7 bases, the J end by 5 bases, with 23 bases between. The CDR3 coding sequence is TGTGCCAGCATCACAAACGGTGGCAGGGGGGATGAGACCCAGTACTTC. As protein: CASITNGGRGDETQYF.

The chain joins TRBV7-2 to TRBJ2-3; 11 nucleotides line up with TRBD2. V shed 3 bases and J 1 base; nucleotides not matched to a gene: 9. Germline-derived CDR1 and CDR2 are SGHTA and FQGNSA. The CDR3 spans 18 residues. The CDR3 sequence: CASSFQGTSGSGTDTQYF. CDR3 in DNA: TGTGCCAGCAGCTTTCAGGGTACTAGCGGGAGCGGCACAGATACGCAGTATTTT.

This clonotype was observed at least ten times. The rearrangement uses TRBV7-2 and TRBJ1-5; D possibly corresponds to TRBD1 (5 bases). The V and J ends lost 3 bases and 7 bases respectively, with 16 bases between them. CDR1 SGHTA and CDR2 FQGNSA come from the germline V gene. The CDR3 sequence is 15 residues long. The CDR3 region is CASSLYRDVGQPQHF. The CDR3 coding sequence is TGTGCCAGCAGCTTGTACCGGGACGTCGGGCAGCCCCAGCATTTT.

This clonotype was observed many times. The chain carries TRBV7-2 and TRBJ2-5; maybe TRBD2 (5 bases). Trimming removed 4 bases from V and 3 bases from J, with 12 bases in between. This CDR3 contains 14 residues. Germline V gene lookup returns CDR1 SGHTA and CDR2 FQGNSA. The CDR3 reads CASSSDLGEETQYF. The CDR3 nucleotides are TGTGCCAGCAGCTCGGACTTGGGAGAAGAGACCCAGTACTTC.

There are a few counts of this clonotype. This rearrangement joins TRBV20-1 to TRBJ1-1; 9 bases fit TRBD1. With V trimmed by 0 bases and J by 0 bases, 14 bases remained unmatched. This CDR3 is 19 amino acids long. Germline V gives CDR1 DFQATT, CDR2 SNEGSKA (reference sequence). The CDR3 coding sequence is TGCAGTGCTAGAGATTGGGTTGGGACAGGGAACTTCATGAACACTGAAGCTTTCTTT. It encodes CSARDWVGTGNFMNTEAFF.

This clonotype was seen a few times. The CDR3 coding sequence is TGTGCCAGCAGTTTGCCCGGGTCCAGCAGGACCGGGGAGCTGTTTTTT. Translated: CASSLPGSSRTGELFF. This chain links TRBV28 with TRBJ2-2; no firm D call. The CDR3 consists of 16 residues. The germline CDR1 and CDR2 sequences are MDHEN and SYDVKM. The V and J ends lost 3 bases and 5 bases respectively, with 16 bases between them.

The table lists this clonotype with a few counts. This chain joins TRBV9 and TRBJ2-2; 10 positions agree with TRBD2. The trim removed 3 bases at V and 1 base at J, leaving 0 bases unmatched. CDR3 length equals 15 residues. Germline V gene lookup returns CDR1 SGDLS and CDR2 YYNGEE. CDR3: CASSGLAGNTGELFF. CDR3 bases: TGTGCCAGCAGCGGACTAGCGGGGAACACCGGGGAGCTGTTTTTT.

A word on this clonotype: This may be a read error: a much more frequent sequence differs by one nucleotide. This chain joins TRBV7-2 and TRBJ2-2; D is unclear. This CDR3 comprises 15 residues. Per the germline V gene, CDR1 is SGHTA and CDR2 is FQGNSA. The CDR3 DNA reads as TGTGGCAGCACCGCAGGAACTCCGAACACCGGGGAGCTGTTTTTT. Amino acids: CGSTAGTPNTGELFF. The variable domain in full, completed from reference TRBV7-2 and TRBJ2-2, reads GAGVSQSPSNKVTEKGKDVELRCDPISGHTALYWYRQSLGQGLEFLIYFQGNSAPDKSGLPSDRFSAERTGGSVSTLTIQRTQQEDSAVYLCGSTAGTPNTGELFFGEGSRLTVL.

The chain joins TRBV7-3 to TRBJ2-5; tentatively, D is TRBD2 (5 bases). Trimming removed 2 bases from V and 5 bases from J, with 9 bases in between. The germline gives CDR1 SGHTA, CDR2 FQGTGA. The CDR3 runs to 13 residues. The CDR3 nucleotides are TGTGCCAGCAGCTTAGAGCGGCGGGAGACCCAGTACTTC. Its translation is CASSLERRETQYF.

This clonotype was recorded at least ten times. The rearrangement uses TRBV7-2 and TRBJ2-3, with 12 bases aligning to TRBD2. Germline V lookup: CDR1 SGHTA, CDR2 FQGNSA. The junction had 19 bases not matched to a gene; V was cut back by 5 bases and J by 10 bases. CDR3 length equals 18 residues. The CDR3 sequence: CASSPSLAGGLVDRAQYF. The CDR3 DNA follows: TGTGCCAGCAGCCCGTCACTAGCGGGGGGCCTCGTCGATCGGGCGCAGTATTTT.

The chain joins TRBV19 to TRBJ2-4, with TRBD1 identical over 10 bases. This CDR3 has 16 residues. V trimming: 8 bases; J trimming: 3 bases; junction bases outside the gene matches: 10. The germline CDR1 and CDR2 sequences are LNHDA and SQIVND (reference sequence). The CDR3 here is CASHQTGTGDKNIQYF. CDR3 DNA sequence: TGTGCCAGTCATCAAACCGGGACAGGGGACAAAAACATTCAGTACTTC.

The CDR3 region has the DNA TGCGCCAGCAGTCAGAAGGCCGGGGAGTTTAACTATGGCTACACCTTC. Its translation: CASSQKAGEFNYGYTF. The chain uses TRBV23-1 and TRBJ1-2; D is unclear. TRBV23-1 carries the ORF label, with uncertain function. V gave up 3 bases and J gave up 1 base, with 15 bases separating them. The CDR3 length is 16 residues.

This clonotype was counted ten times or more. J is TRBJ2-7 and V is TRBV7-8; D is uncertain. This CDR3 is built from 12 residues. V was cut by 5 bases and J by 0 bases, with 5 bases left in between. Germline assignment: CDR1 SGHVS and CDR2 FQNEAQ. The CDR3 loop reads CASSGASYEQYF. CDR3 nucleotides: TGTGCCAGCAGCGGAGCCTCCTACGAGCAGTACTTC.

The chain joins TRBV5-1 to TRBJ2-5; D is undetermined. This CDR3 is 16 amino acids long. CDR1 and CDR2 (germline): SGHRS, YFSETQ. Trimming removed 0 bases at V and 0 bases at J, with 12 bases between. Here the CDR3 reads CASSLGLGNNQETQYF. The CDR3 DNA reads TGCGCCAGCAGCTTGGGTTTAGGGAACAACCAAGAGACCCAGTACTTC.

This clonotype was seen only a few times. This sequence joins TRBV5-1 and TRBJ2-1; 11 positions agree with TRBD1. This CDR3 has 15 residues. Trimming at V came to 4 bases and at J to 4 bases, leaving 4 bases not matched to a gene. Germline V lookup: CDR1 SGHRS, CDR2 YFSETQ. The CDR3 reads CASSTGQGVYNEQFF. CDR3 coding DNA: TGCGCCAGCAGCACGGGACAGGGGGTGTACAATGAGCAGTTCTTC.

The chain is built from TRBV29-1 and TRBJ1-2, with D hard to call. Trimming shortened V by 2 bases and J by 5 bases, and 9 bases separated the two germline ends. The CDR3 loop spans 12 amino acids. Germline loops: CDR1 SQVTM, CDR2 ANQGSEA. Here the CDR3 reads CSVETDVYGYTF. As DNA, the CDR3 is TGCAGCGTTGAAACCGACGTATATGGCTACACCTTC.

The rearrangement joins TRBV28 to TRBJ2-7; the D gene is possibly TRBD1 (5 bases). The germline V and J ends were trimmed by 3 bases and 4 bases, with 19 bases remaining between them. Germline loops: CDR1 MDHEN, CDR2 SYDVKM. CDR3 length: 16 residues. The CDR3: CASSFPRRAPRYEQYF. The CDR3 DNA is TGTGCCAGCAGTTTTCCCCGCAGGGCACCCCGGTACGAGCAGTACTTC. The variable domain in full, with the rest retrieved from reference TRBV28 and TRBJ2-7, is DVKVTQSSRYLVKRTGEKVFLECVQDMDHENMFWYRQDPGLGLRLIYFSYDVKMKEKGDIPEGYSVSREKKERFSLILESASTNQTSMYLCASSFPRRAPRYEQYFGPGTRLTVT.

Ten or more counts support this clonotype. The chain is built from TRBV12-3 or TRBV12-4 and TRBJ2-1; D is ambiguous. Trimming removed 0 bases at V and 6 bases at J, with 12 bases between. The CDR3 consists of 15 residues. CDR3 sequence (DNA): TGTGCCAGCAGTTTAGCAGTTGTAGTACGCAATGAGCAGTTCTTC. This gives the protein CASSLAVVVRNEQFF.